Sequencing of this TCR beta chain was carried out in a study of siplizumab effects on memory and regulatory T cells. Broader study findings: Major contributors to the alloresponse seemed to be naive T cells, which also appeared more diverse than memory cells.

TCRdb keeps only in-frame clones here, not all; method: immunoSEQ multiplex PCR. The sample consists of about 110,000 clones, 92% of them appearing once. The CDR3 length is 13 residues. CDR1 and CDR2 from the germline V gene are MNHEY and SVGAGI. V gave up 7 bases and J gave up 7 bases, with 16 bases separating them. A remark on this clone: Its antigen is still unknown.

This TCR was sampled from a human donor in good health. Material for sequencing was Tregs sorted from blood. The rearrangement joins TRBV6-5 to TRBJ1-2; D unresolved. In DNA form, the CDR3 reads TGTGCCAGCAAACCCGGGTACACTCCTGGCTACACCTTC. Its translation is CASKPGYTPGYTF.